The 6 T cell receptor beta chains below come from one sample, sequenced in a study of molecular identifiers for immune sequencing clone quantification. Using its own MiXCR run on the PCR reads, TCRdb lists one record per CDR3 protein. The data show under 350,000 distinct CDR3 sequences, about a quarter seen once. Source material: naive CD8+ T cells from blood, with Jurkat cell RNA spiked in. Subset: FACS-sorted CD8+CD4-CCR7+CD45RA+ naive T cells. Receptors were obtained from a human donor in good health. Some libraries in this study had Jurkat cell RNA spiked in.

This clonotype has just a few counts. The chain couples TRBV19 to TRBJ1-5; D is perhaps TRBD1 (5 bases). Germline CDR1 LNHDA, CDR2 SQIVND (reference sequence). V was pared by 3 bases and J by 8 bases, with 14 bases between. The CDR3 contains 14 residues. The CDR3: CASSIFPDREPQHF. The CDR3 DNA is TGTGCCAGTAGTATCTTCCCAGACAGAGAGCCCCAGCATTTT.

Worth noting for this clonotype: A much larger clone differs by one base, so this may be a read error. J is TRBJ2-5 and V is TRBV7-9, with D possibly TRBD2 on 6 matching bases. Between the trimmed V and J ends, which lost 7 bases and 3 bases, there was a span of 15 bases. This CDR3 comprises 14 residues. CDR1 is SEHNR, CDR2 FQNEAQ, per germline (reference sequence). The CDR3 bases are TGTGCCAGCAACTCCGGACTAACGAAAGAGACCCAGTACTTC. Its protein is CASNSGLTKETQYF.

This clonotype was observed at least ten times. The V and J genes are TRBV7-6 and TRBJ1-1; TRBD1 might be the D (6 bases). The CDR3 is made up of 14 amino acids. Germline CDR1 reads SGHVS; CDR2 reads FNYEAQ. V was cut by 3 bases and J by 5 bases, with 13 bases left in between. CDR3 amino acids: CASSLNRDITEAFF. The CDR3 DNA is TGTGCCAGCAGCTTGAACAGGGATATTACTGAAGCTTTCTTT.

The CDR3: CSVVSGQGAKGYTF. The CDR3 coding sequence is TGCAGCGTTGTGTCGGGACAGGGGGCGAAGGGCTACACCTTC. The chain employs TRBV29-1 and TRBJ1-2; TRBD1 aligns across 12 bases. Germline V CDR1 and CDR2: SQVTM, ANQGSEA. J was trimmed by 8 bases and V by 4 bases; bases with no gene match: 8. The CDR3 is 14 amino acids.

DNA for the CDR3: TGTGCCAGCAGCCTAGTAGGGACACTTTTTGGAGATACGCAGTATTTT. Its translation: CASSLVGTLFGDTQYF. The chain couples TRBV6-5 to TRBJ2-3, with D maybe TRBD1 (6 bases). The CDR3 consists of 16 residues. Looked up from germline, CDR1 is MNHEY and CDR2 is SVGAGI. The V end was cut by 6 bases, the J end by 5 bases, with 21 bases between.

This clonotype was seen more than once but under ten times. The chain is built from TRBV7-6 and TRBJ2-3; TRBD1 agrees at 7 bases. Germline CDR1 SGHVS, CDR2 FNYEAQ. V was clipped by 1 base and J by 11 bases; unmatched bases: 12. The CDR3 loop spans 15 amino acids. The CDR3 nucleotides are TGTGCCAGCAGCTTAGGACAGGGCCCGATTCTTGGGCAGTATTTT. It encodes CASSLGQGPILGQYF. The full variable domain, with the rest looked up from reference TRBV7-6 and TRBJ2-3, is GAGVSQSPRYKVTKRGQDVALRCDPISGHVSLYWYRQALGQGPEFLTYFNYEAQQDKSGLPNDRFSAERPEGSISTLTIQRTEQRDSAMYRCASSLGQGPILGQYFGPGTRLTVL.